Following are 19 T cell receptor beta chains from one sample sequenced in a study of blood T cell repertoires in COVID-19. Generated by immunoSEQ multiplex PCR, the TCRdb table keeps only in-frame clones and is missing some. The table records around 310,000 clones, 89% of them present only once. Sequencing was performed on peripheral blood. Source of these receptors: a woman aged 60-70 years with acute or convalescent COVID-19.

The table lists this clone with a few counts. This chain uses TRBV12-5 with TRBJ1-2; 7 nucleotides agree with TRBD1. The germline V gene has CDR1 LGHNT and CDR2 FRNRAP. The V gene end was trimmed by 1 base and the J gene end by 4 bases; junction bases not matched to a gene: 12. The CDR3 runs to 17 residues. The CDR3 loop is CASGLGMNDRDLYGYTF. In DNA form, the CDR3 reads TGTGCTAGTGGTTTGGGCATGAATGACAGGGACCTCTATGGCTACACCTTC.

This chain uses TRBV6-2 or TRBV6-3 with TRBJ2-7; 11 bases line up with TRBD2. The germline CDR1 and CDR2 sequences are MNHEY and SVGEGT. This CDR3 region has 16 residues. V shed 2 bases and J 7 bases; nucleotides not matched to a gene: 10. The CDR3 coding sequence is TGTGCCAGCAGTTACCCTCAACTAGCGGGAGCGAGAGAGCAGTACTTC. This sequence encodes CASSYPQLAGAREQYF.

The V and J genes are TRBV9 and TRBJ2-2; 8 bases line up with TRBD2. V trimming: 0 bases; J trimming: 1 base; junction bases outside the gene matches: 11. Germline CDR1 and CDR2: SGDLS and YYNGEE. The CDR3 consists of 19 residues. The CDR3 DNA is TGTGCCAGCAGCGTAGAGGATAAGGGGCTAGCGGGGAACACCGGGGAGCTGTTTTTT. Translating gives CASSVEDKGLAGNTGELFF.

The chain has TRBV4-1 and TRBJ1-1; D possibly corresponds to TRBD1 (5 bases). The CDR3 has 14 residues. Germline CDR1 is MGHRA and CDR2 is YSYEKL. Trimming pared 6 bases from V and 6 bases from J, leaving 17 bases between. CDR3 sequence reads: CASRWGDGAAEAFF. In nucleotides, the CDR3 is TGCGCCAGCAGATGGGGGGACGGGGCGGCTGAAGCTTTCTTT.

V is TRBV6-4 and J is TRBJ2-2, with TRBD1 matching over 9 bases. Looked up from germline, CDR1 is MRHNA and CDR2 is SNTAGT. This CDR3 is built from 15 residues. Trimming at V came to 6 bases and at J to 7 bases, leaving 9 bases not matched to a gene. The CDR3: CASSLDRGISGELFF. The CDR3 DNA is TGTGCCAGCAGCCTGGACAGGGGAATAAGCGGGGAGCTGTTTTTT.

The CDR3 nucleotides read TGTGCCAGTAATCCATTTCAGGGAAGCAATCAGCCCCAGCATTTT. Protein product: CASNPFQGSNQPQHF. This sequence joins TRBV19 and TRBJ1-5; TRBD1 might be the D (5 bases). CDR3 length: 15 residues. Germline CDR1 LNHDA, CDR2 SQIVND (reference sequence). V lost 7 bases and J lost 1, with 14 bases in between.

V usage is TRBV7-3 and J usage is TRBJ2-5, with 10 nucleotides matching TRBD1. Unmatched junction bases numbered 14, after V lost 4 bases and J lost 3 bases. CDR1 SGHTA and CDR2 FQGTGA come from the germline V gene. CDR3 length equals 18 residues. CDR3 in DNA: TGTGCCAGCAGCTCTATCTTCCAGACCGGGACAGGGGAAGAGACCCAGTACTTC. Translation gives CASSSIFQTGTGEETQYF.

The J gene is TRBJ2-1, the V gene TRBV5-1; TRBD2 agrees at 7 bases. V dropped 4 bases and J dropped 7; count of bases not matched to a gene: 14. The length of the CDR3 is 16 residues. Germline loops: CDR1 SGHRS, CDR2 YFSETQ. The CDR3 region has the DNA TGCGCCAGCAGCCCCGGACTTGGCCCCGGGGGGAATGAGCAGTTCTTC. It is translated as CASSPGLGPGGNEQFF.

J is TRBJ1-5 and V is TRBV9, with D tentatively TRBD1 (5 bases). Germline-derived CDR1 and CDR2 are SGDLS and YYNGEE. Trimming cost V 0 bases and J 3 bases, with 10 bases left between them. This CDR3 has 15 amino acids. The CDR3, as DNA: TGTGCCAGCAGCGTAGACGGGGGTCCCAATCAGCCCCAGCATTTT. The encoded protein is CASSVDGGPNQPQHF.

In its sample, this clone was seen a few times. V gene TRBV27 combines with J gene TRBJ1-1, with D hard to call. The V and J ends lost 5 bases and 4 bases respectively, with 17 bases between them. The germline gives CDR1 MNHEY, CDR2 SMNVEV (reference sequence). The CDR3 has 15 residues. As DNA, the CDR3 is TGTGCCAGCAGTCCCTATGAAGGGAGGGCCACTGAAGCTTTCTTT. Protein sequence: CASSPYEGRATEAFF.

The genes are TRBV12-3 or TRBV12-4 and TRBJ1-1; D gene unclear. This CDR3 has 12 residues. V was cut by 5 bases and J by 1 base, with 5 bases left in between. The CDR3 is CASSRRNTEAFF. DNA of the CDR3: TGTGCCAGCAGTCGGAGGAACACTGAAGCTTTCTTT.

The chain uses TRBV6-5 and TRBJ1-5; TRBD1 might be the D (5 bases). Deletions cut 4 bases from V and 2 bases from J, with 12 bases between. In germline, CDR1 is MNHEY, CDR2 SVGAGI. The CDR3 length is 15 residues. Written as DNA, the CDR3 is TGTGCCAGCAGTTTAGGGACTCCGGGCAATCAGCCCCAGCATTTT. Encoded protein: CASSLGTPGNQPQHF.

The gene calls are TRBV6-6 and TRBJ2-2, with D tentatively TRBD2 (6 bases). Germline V CDR1 and CDR2: MNHNY, SVGAGI (reference sequence). V was clipped by 11 bases and J by 3 bases, with 13 bases between them. The CDR3 has 13 amino acids. The CDR3 reads CAVRRADTGELFF. The CDR3 DNA is TGTGCCGTCCGGAGGGCGGACACCGGGGAGCTGTTTTTT.

J is TRBJ2-3 and V is TRBV5-4; 8 bases match TRBD1. Trimming took 2 bases from V and 6 from J; bases not matched to a gene: 5. The CDR3 is 14 residues long. In germline, CDR1 is SGHNT, CDR2 YYREEE (reference sequence). The CDR3 bases are TGTGCCAGCAGCTTTGACAGGGGCAGGGATACGCAGTATTTT. Its protein is CASSFDRGRDTQYF.

The chain carries TRBV13 and TRBJ1-2, with 12 bases identical to TRBD1. The V and J ends lost 4 bases and 6 bases, in that order; junction bases with no gene match: 6. CDR3 length: 15 residues. Looked up from germline, CDR1 is PRHDT and CDR2 is FYEKMQ (reference sequence). The DNA of the CDR3 is TGTGCCAGCAGCTCATGGGGACAGGGGGCAGATGGCTACACCTTC. Protein sequence: CASSSWGQGADGYTF.

The chain has TRBV6-2 or TRBV6-3 and TRBJ1-5, with TRBD1 matching 7 bases. Germline trimming cut 5 bases from V and 4 bases from J; bases unmatched to any gene: 14. The CDR3 loop spans 17 amino acids. Per germline, CDR1 MNHEY and CDR2 SVGEGT. Here the CDR3 DNA reads TGTGCCAGCAGTCTATTGACAGGGTTGGACTTTAATCAGCCCCAGCATTTT. Protein sequence: CASSLLTGLDFNQPQHF.

The chain recombines TRBV6-1 with TRBJ2-7, with D possibly TRBD1 on 6 matching bases. From germline, CDR1 is MNHNS and CDR2 SASEGT. The CDR3 spans 15 residues. V lost 3 bases and J lost 0, with 12 bases in between. The CDR3 DNA reads as TGTGCCAGCAGTGAGGGGGCCATGAGCTCCTACGAGCAGTACTTC. As protein: CASSEGAMSSYEQYF.

The chain uses TRBV7-9 and TRBJ2-2, with D possibly being TRBD2 (6 bases). This CDR3 contains 13 residues. The V and J ends lost 4 bases and 8 bases respectively, with 11 bases between them. CDR1 SEHNR and CDR2 FQNEAQ come from the germline V gene (reference sequence). The CDR3 sequence is CASSSTSSGELFF. The CDR3 DNA is TGTGCCAGCAGCTCGACTAGTTCGGGGGAGCTGTTTTTT.

This clone was observed a single time. This chain joins TRBV5-4 and TRBJ2-7; 9 bases align to TRBD2. This CDR3 region has 15 residues. V trimming: 5 bases; J trimming: 5 bases; junction bases outside the gene matches: 11. Germline loops: CDR1 SGHNT, CDR2 YYREEE (reference sequence). This chain's CDR3 is CASRSGSGGLDEQYF. For the CDR3, the DNA is TGTGCCAGCAGATCCGGGAGCGGGGGGCTCGACGAGCAGTACTTC.